This T cell receptor beta chain was identified in a study of OX40 agonist ivuxolimab in advanced cancers. V trimming: 1 base; J trimming: 6 bases; junction bases outside the gene matches: 9. Germline V gene data show CDR1 as LNHDA and CDR2 as SQIVND (reference sequence). The CDR3 runs to 15 residues. Method: immunoSEQ multiplex PCR; TCRdb's copy keeps in-frame clones and lacks some. Seen here are around 62,000 clones, roughly nine tenths observed once, and the top ten hold about 0.3%. This clone was counted between two and nine times. The sample here was CD4+ or CD8+ T cells sorted from blood, taken in a trial of the OX40 agonist ivuxolimab. This chain joins TRBV19 and TRBJ2-7, with TRBD2 identical over 7 bases. The receptor comes from an adult with an advanced solid tumor such as melanoma, head and neck, liver or kidney cancer. CDR3 nucleotide sequence: TGTGCCAGTAGTATAGGGGTCGGGAGCGGGATCGAGCAGTACTTC. It is translated as CASSIGVGSGIEQYF. Variable domain in full (rest from reference TRBV19 and TRBJ2-7): DGGITQSPKYLFRKEGQNVTLSCEQNLNHDAMYWYRQDPGQGLRLIYYSQIVNDFQKGDIAEGYSVSREKKESFPLTVTSAQKNPTAFYLCASSIGVGSGIEQYFGPGTRLTVT.